The 8 T cell receptor beta chains given below trace back to one sample, sequenced in a study of T-cell memory formation after mild COVID-19. TCRdb reanalysed the 5' RACE reads using MiXCR and keeps one entry per CDR3 protein. Here the sample spans 250,000 to 300,000 distinct CDR3 sequences, 15% to 20% being singletons. Sequencing was done on a sample of PBMCs or a T cell subset sorted from them (not recorded which). All receptors derive from a man aged 18 to 35 who had mild COVID-19 (a few samples of this study predate the infection). Cell type and time point are not known.

This rearrangement joins TRBV27 to TRBJ2-1, with 7 nucleotides matching TRBD2. The CDR3 totals 19 residues. The germline CDR1 and CDR2 sequences are MNHEY and SMNVEV (reference sequence). J lost 0 bases, V lost 5 bases, and 16 bases had no gene match. The CDR3 protein is CASSPLWLAAVASYNEQFF. The CDR3 DNA follows: TGTGCCAGCAGTCCCCTCTGGCTAGCGGCTGTAGCCTCCTACAATGAGCAGTTCTTC.

The chain is built from TRBV7-9 and TRBJ1-6; 7 bases agree with TRBD1. The V gene end was trimmed by 5 bases and the J gene end by 5 bases; junction bases not matched to a gene: 6. This CDR3 spans 15 amino acids. Germline V lookup: CDR1 SEHNR, CDR2 FQNEAQ (reference sequence). Here the CDR3 reads CASSRDGTDNSPLHF. For the CDR3, the DNA is TGTGCCAGCAGCCGCGACGGGACAGATAATTCACCCCTCCACTTT. The variable domain in full, completed from reference TRBV7-9 and TRBJ1-6, reads DTGVSQNPRHKITKRGQNVTFRCDPISEHNRLYWYRQTLGQGPEFLTYFQNEAQLEKSRLLSDRFSAERPKGSFSTLEIQRTEQGDSAMYLCASSRDGTDNSPLHFGNGTRLTVT.

This clonotype was counted between two and nine times. CDR3 loop: CASSFLGAFQETQYF. CDR3 coding DNA: TGTGCCAGCAGCTTTCTGGGGGCGTTTCAAGAGACCCAGTACTTC. The genes are TRBV11-2 and TRBJ2-5; D is possibly TRBD1 (6 bases). With 3 bases removed from V and 2 bases from J, the gap between germline ends came to 13 bases. This CDR3 has 15 residues. Germline V gene lookup returns CDR1 SGHAT and CDR2 FQNNGV.

The rearrangement joins TRBV28 to TRBJ2-6, with TRBD1 as a possible D gene (5 bases). CDR1 is MDHEN, CDR2 SYDVKM, per germline. This CDR3 has 15 amino acids. The germline V and J ends were trimmed by 6 bases and 1 base, with 10 bases remaining between them. The CDR3 reads CASRTEGSGANVLTF. In DNA, the CDR3 is TGTGCCAGCAGGACAGAAGGTTCTGGGGCCAACGTCCTGACTTTC.

This clonotype occurred a few times. The chain uses TRBV7-9 and TRBJ1-2, with TRBD1 identical over 9 bases. There are 14 residues in the CDR3. Germline lookup yields CDR1 SEHNR and CDR2 FQNEAQ (reference sequence). V lost 7 bases, J lost 8 bases, and 11 bases stayed unmatched. The CDR3 coding sequence is TGTGCCAGCACCAAAGGGGACAGGGCAGGCGGCTACACCTTC. Protein product: CASTKGDRAGGYTF.

This chain connects TRBV28 to TRBJ1-5; 8 positions agree with TRBD1. The V gene's germline CDR1 is MDHEN and CDR2 SYDVKM. The CDR3 totals 14 residues. V trimming: 7 bases; J trimming: 6 bases; junction bases outside the gene matches: 8. CDR3 loop: CASNRDRGVQPQHF. The CDR3 DNA reads TGTGCCAGCAACCGAGACAGGGGTGTTCAGCCCCAGCATTTT.

The V gene is TRBV5-1, the J gene TRBJ2-7, with TRBD1 matching over 11 bases. With V trimmed by 0 bases and J by 0 bases, 2 bases remained unmatched. Germline lookup yields CDR1 SGHRS and CDR2 YFSETQ. The CDR3 sequence is 16 residues long. CDR3 bases: TGCGCCAGCAGCTTGGACGGGACAGGGGGCTCCTACGAGCAGTACTTC. This encodes CASSLDGTGGSYEQYF.

This clonotype has more than one count but fewer than ten. The chain recombines TRBV7-9 with TRBJ2-1; 8 bases match TRBD1. V shed 4 bases and J 2 bases; nucleotides not matched to a gene: 7. Germline values: CDR1 SEHNR, CDR2 FQNEAQ (reference sequence). The CDR3 is 16 residues long. The CDR3 region has the DNA TGTGCCAGCAGCTCCCTGACAGGGGCGCCCTACAATGAGCAGTTCTTC. It encodes CASSSLTGAPYNEQFF.